Presented here are 28 T cell receptor beta chains from one specimen sequenced in a study of PD-1 blockade in mismatch repair-deficient tumors. TCRdb keeps only in-frame clones here, not all; method: immunoSEQ multiplex PCR. The sample holds around 38,000 clones, 70% to 80% seen once. Sequencing used peripheral blood, obtained 4 weeks after starting pembrolizumab. The receptor source for this set is an adult with mismatch repair-deficient cancer.

The CDR3 region has the DNA TGTGCCAGCAGTTCCGGGGGGACCATCGACGAGCAGTTCTTC. This sequence encodes CASSSGGTIDEQFF. The genes are TRBV6-6 and TRBJ2-1; 7 nucleotides line up with TRBD2. The CDR3 runs to 14 residues. After removal of 4 bases from V and 10 bases from J, the junction contained 10 bases not matched to a gene. Germline CDR1 reads MNHNY; CDR2 reads SVGAGI (reference sequence).

This rearrangement joins TRBV10-3 to TRBJ2-7; D gene unclear. Germline V gene data show CDR1 as ENHRY and CDR2 as SYGVKD. The CDR3 totals 12 residues. Trimming removed 4 bases from V and 9 bases from J, with 13 bases in between. The DNA of the CDR3 is TGTGCCATCAGTGCGGACCCCGCCTGGCAGTACTTC. Protein sequence: CAISADPAWQYF.

V gene TRBV30 combines with J gene TRBJ1-2; D ambiguous. This CDR3 is built from 13 residues. The V end was cut by 4 bases, the J end by 4 bases, with 13 bases between. Germline values: CDR1 GTSNPN, CDR2 SVGIG (reference sequence). The CDR3 protein is CAWNEGLSYGYTF. The CDR3 nucleotides are TGTGCCTGGAATGAGGGTTTGAGCTATGGCTACACCTTC. The variable domain in full, with the rest retrieved from reference TRBV30 and TRBJ1-2, is SQTIHQWPATLVQPVGSPLSLECTVEGTSNPNLYWYRQAAGRGLQLLFYSVGIGQISSEVPQNLSASRPQDRQFILSSKKLLLSDSGFYLCAWNEGLSYGYTFGSGTRLTVV.

The chain combines TRBV28 with TRBJ1-5, with D perhaps matching TRBD1 (5 bases). This CDR3 contains 16 residues. V was clipped by 3 bases and J by 9 bases, with 21 bases between them. Per germline, CDR1 MDHEN and CDR2 SYDVKM. CDR3 sequence reads: CASSLTSGTKLWPQHF. CDR3 bases: TGTGCCAGCAGTTTGACCTCGGGGACGAAACTCTGGCCCCAGCATTTT.

This clone was seen a single time. This chain's CDR3 is CASSVGSGPNYEQYF. CDR3 nucleotide sequence: TGTGCCAGCAGCGTAGGTTCAGGGCCTAACTACGAGCAGTACTTC. This chain links TRBV9 with TRBJ2-7; D might be TRBD1 (5 bases). This CDR3 has 15 amino acids. CDR1 and CDR2 (germline): SGDLS, YYNGEE. V gave up 0 bases and J gave up 3 bases, with 13 bases separating them.

CDR3 protein: CASSLRLAGSTDTQYF. In DNA form, the CDR3 reads TGTGCCAGCAGCCTCAGACTAGCGGGGTCCACAGATACGCAGTATTTT. This rearrangement joins TRBV7-3 to TRBJ2-3; 11 positions agree with TRBD2. From germline, CDR1 is SGHTA and CDR2 FQGTGA. There are 16 residues in the CDR3. The trim removed 5 bases at V and 2 bases at J, leaving 6 bases unmatched.

The chain uses TRBV7-8 and TRBJ1-2; weak D call: TRBD1 (6 bases). V lost 5 bases, J lost 3 bases, and 13 bases lay in between. Germline V lookup: CDR1 SGHVS, CDR2 FQNEAQ. The CDR3 length is 14 residues. The DNA of the CDR3 is TGTGCCAGCAGCCGGCAGGGGCTATACTATGGCTACACCTTC. Translated: CASSRQGLYYGYTF.

V usage is TRBV9 and J usage is TRBJ2-3; D remains unclear. Germline V gene sequence: CDR1 SGDLS, CDR2 YYNGEE. The CDR3 length is 16 residues. The V end was cut by 0 bases, the J end by 0 bases, with 11 bases between. The CDR3 here is CASSVGSGTSTDTQYF. For the CDR3, the DNA is TGTGCCAGCAGCGTAGGTTCCGGTACTAGCACAGATACGCAGTATTTT.

This chain links TRBV28 with TRBJ2-3; no firm D call. Germline CDR1 is MDHEN and CDR2 is SYDVKM. The CDR3 totals 12 residues. V lost 6 bases, J lost 3 bases, and 7 bases lay in between. CDR3 region: CASSPRTDTQYF. The CDR3 DNA reads as TGTGCCAGCAGCCCCCGGACAGATACGCAGTATTTT.

The genes are TRBV9 and TRBJ2-1; 12 bases match TRBD2. Germline lookup yields CDR1 SGDLS and CDR2 YYNGEE. Trimming took 0 bases from V and 10 from J; bases not matched to a gene: 2. This CDR3 comprises 14 residues. The chain's CDR3 is CASSVGLAGAEQFF. CDR3 in DNA: TGTGCCAGCAGCGTAGGACTAGCGGGAGCCGAGCAGTTCTTC.

The CDR3 here is CASSYRTGATEAFF. The CDR3 DNA follows: TGTGCCAGCAGTTACAGAACAGGGGCCACTGAAGCTTTCTTT. The chain combines TRBV6-6 with TRBJ1-1; 7 nucleotides agree with TRBD1. The trim removed 2 bases at V and 4 bases at J, leaving 4 bases unmatched. The CDR3 spans 14 residues. CDR1 and CDR2 from the germline V gene are MNHNY and SVGAGI (reference sequence).

The DNA for the CDR3 is TGTGCCAGCAGCTTTTCCGGGAGGGCCGGGGATGAGCAGTTCTTC. Translated: CASSFSGRAGDEQFF. The gene calls are TRBV7-3 and TRBJ2-1; 8 bases align to TRBD2. CDR3 size: 15 residues. Unmatched junction bases numbered 9, after V lost 3 bases and J lost 8 bases. Germline CDR1 is SGHTA and CDR2 is FQGTGA. Looking up the rest from reference TRBV7-3 and TRBJ2-1 gives the full variable domain: GAGVSQTPSNKVTEKGKYVELRCDPISGHTALYWYRQSLGQGPEFLIYFQGTGAADDSGLPNDRFFAVRPEGSVSTLKIQRTERGDSAVYLCASSFSGRAGDEQFFGPGTRLTVL.

The chain employs TRBV5-1 and TRBJ1-2, with D perhaps matching TRBD1 (5 bases). The CDR3 length is 15 residues. With 4 bases removed from V and 3 bases from J, the gap between germline ends came to 16 bases. The germline CDR1 and CDR2 sequences are SGHRS and YFSETQ. CDR3 in amino acids: CASSILGVGDYGYTF. The CDR3 bases are TGCGCCAGCAGCATCCTCGGGGTAGGGGACTATGGCTACACCTTC.

V is TRBV6-1 and J is TRBJ2-2; 7 nucleotides align to TRBD2. CDR3 size: 14 residues. The germline gives CDR1 MNHNS, CDR2 SASEGT. The V segment lost 11 bases and the J segment 1 base; nucleotides outside the gene matches: 7. CDR3 sequence reads: CASVAGVNTGELFF. CDR3 DNA: TGTGCCTCCGTGGCGGGAGTGAACACCGGGGAGCTGTTTTTT.

The rearrangement links TRBV5-1 to TRBJ2-5; D gene ambiguous. Trimming shortened V by 7 bases and J by 5 bases, and 6 bases separated the two germline ends. CDR3 length equals 10 residues. Germline V gene data show CDR1 as SGHRS and CDR2 as YFSETQ. The CDR3 region is CASGGETQYF. In DNA, the CDR3 is TGCGCCAGCGGCGGCGAGACCCAGTACTTC.

The CDR3 reads CASSDMGELFF. Written as DNA, the CDR3 is TGTGCCAGCAGTGATATGGGGGAGCTGTTTTTT. The chain uses TRBV25-1 and TRBJ2-2; D remains unclear. The CDR3 loop spans 11 amino acids. V lost 3 bases and J 8 bases, leaving 4 bases between the germline ends. Germline V gene data show CDR1 as MGHDK and CDR2 as SYGVNS.

This clone was seen a few times. V and J are TRBV28 and TRBJ2-7; 7 nucleotides agree with TRBD1. Germline lookup yields CDR1 MDHEN and CDR2 SYDVKM. After removal of 5 bases from V and 5 bases from J, the junction contained 9 bases not matched to a gene. This CDR3 is built from 14 residues. The CDR3 nucleotides are TGTGCCAGCAGTGAGGACAGGCCCACGGACGAGCAGTACTTC. It specifies CASSEDRPTDEQYF.

This rearrangement joins TRBV5-6 to TRBJ1-2; a weak D match, TRBD1 (6 bases). Trimming removed 4 bases at V and 3 bases at J, with 19 bases between. The CDR3 has 16 amino acids. Germline CDR1 is SGHDT and CDR2 is YYEEEE. CDR3 DNA sequence: TGTGCCAGCAGCAACCACAGGGTTTCCGGAGACTATGGCTACACCTTC. Encoded protein: CASSNHRVSGDYGYTF.

This sequence joins TRBV30 and TRBJ2-1, with 9 bases fitting TRBD2. V lost 0 bases to trimming and J lost 6 bases; unmatched junction nucleotides: 12. CDR3 size: 17 residues. Germline values: CDR1 GTSNPN, CDR2 SVGIG (reference sequence). DNA for the CDR3: TGTGCCTGGAGTGTACGGTGGATAAGCGGGAGGAGCAATGAGCAGTTCTTC. It is translated as CAWSVRWISGRSNEQFF.

The chain joins TRBV6-6 to TRBJ1-1; no firm D call. The germline V and J ends were trimmed by 5 bases and 0 bases, with 10 bases remaining between them. The germline gives CDR1 MNHNY, CDR2 SVGAGI (reference sequence). This CDR3 comprises 14 residues. The CDR3 loop reads CASSMKFMNTEAFF. In nucleotides, the CDR3 is TGTGCCAGCAGTATGAAGTTTATGAACACTGAAGCTTTCTTT.

The rearrangement uses TRBV4-2 and TRBJ2-3; D gene uncertain. Germline CDR1 LGHNA, CDR2 YNFKEQ. The CDR3 extends over 12 amino acids. Trimming took 3 bases from V and 5 from J, leaving 6 bases between them. The CDR3, as DNA: TGTGCCAGCAGCCACCGAGGAGATACGCAGTATTTT. This gives the protein CASSHRGDTQYF.

The chain has TRBV28 and TRBJ1-5, with a possible D match to TRBD1 (6 bases). Trimming pared 2 bases from V and 0 bases from J, leaving 20 bases between. Germline V gene data show CDR1 as MDHEN and CDR2 as SYDVKM. There are 19 residues in the CDR3. The CDR3 nucleotides are TGTGCCAGCAGTTTACTTTCGGACAGACTCCCGAATAGCAATCAGCCCCAGCATTTT. Translation: CASSLLSDRLPNSNQPQHF.

The sample holds one count of this clone. The genes are TRBV29-1 and TRBJ2-7; possibly TRBD1 for D (6 bases). Germline CDR1 SQVTM, CDR2 ANQGSEA. V gave up 4 bases and J gave up 0 bases, with 7 bases separating them. CDR3 length: 12 residues. The DNA for the CDR3 is TGCAGCGTTGTGGACAGCTCCTACGAGCAGTACTTC. As protein: CSVVDSSYEQYF.

This sequence joins TRBV11-3 and TRBJ2-7; 8 bases map to TRBD2. J lost 2 bases, V lost 1 base, and 4 bases had no gene match. The CDR3 is 15 amino acids. The germline V gene has CDR1 SGHNT and CDR2 YENEEA. CDR3 protein: CASSLGFSGTYEQYF. The DNA for the CDR3 is TGTGCCAGCAGCTTAGGGTTTAGCGGGACCTACGAGCAGTACTTC.

This clone has a handful of counts. The gene calls are TRBV30 and TRBJ1-2; 7 bases fit TRBD1. The CDR3 covers 11 residues. Trimming took 5 bases from V and 6 from J; bases not matched to a gene: 3. Germline values: CDR1 GTSNPN, CDR2 SVGIG (reference sequence). CDR3: CAWEQGNGYTF. DNA of the CDR3: TGTGCCTGGGAACAGGGGAATGGCTACACCTTC.

This clone has a handful of counts. The rearrangement links TRBV6-1 to TRBJ2-7; D uncertain. There are 14 residues in the CDR3. Trimming cost V 5 bases and J 3 bases, with 14 bases left between them. Germline V CDR1 and CDR2: MNHNS, SASEGT. The CDR3 loop is CASSFRASGYEQYF. CDR3 nucleotides: TGTGCCAGCAGTTTCCGGGCTAGTGGCTACGAGCAGTACTTC.

This chain connects TRBV6-5 to TRBJ2-2, with D perhaps matching TRBD1 (6 bases). V gave up 2 bases and J gave up 3 bases, with 10 bases separating them. The CDR3 sequence is 15 residues long. Germline values: CDR1 MNHEY, CDR2 SVGAGI. DNA of the CDR3: TGTGCCAGCAGTTACCGCCAGGGGCACACCGGGGAGCTGTTTTTT. Translation: CASSYRQGHTGELFF.

This clone was recorded only once. The chain uses TRBV28 and TRBJ2-7, with 7 bases that match TRBD1. Per the germline V gene, CDR1 is MDHEN and CDR2 is SYDVKM. The V and J ends lost 6 bases and 7 bases, in that order; junction bases with no gene match: 12. The CDR3 has 14 amino acids. The CDR3 DNA reads as TGTGCCAGCAGACCCGACAGGGTATCGTGGGAGCAGTACTTC. This encodes CASRPDRVSWEQYF.